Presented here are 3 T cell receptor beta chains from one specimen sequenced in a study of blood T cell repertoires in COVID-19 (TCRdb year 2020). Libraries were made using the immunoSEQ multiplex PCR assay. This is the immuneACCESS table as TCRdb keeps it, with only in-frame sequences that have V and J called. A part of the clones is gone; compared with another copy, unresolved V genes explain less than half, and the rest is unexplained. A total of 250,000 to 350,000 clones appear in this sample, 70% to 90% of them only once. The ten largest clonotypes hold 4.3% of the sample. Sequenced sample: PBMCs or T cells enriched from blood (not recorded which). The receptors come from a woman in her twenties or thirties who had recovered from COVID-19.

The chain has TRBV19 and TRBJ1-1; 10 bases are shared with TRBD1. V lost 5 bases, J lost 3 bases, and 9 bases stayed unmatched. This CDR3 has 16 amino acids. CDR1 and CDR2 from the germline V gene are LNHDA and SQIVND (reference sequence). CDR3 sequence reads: CASSSPPGQGYTEAFF. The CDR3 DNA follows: TGTGCCAGTAGTTCGCCGCCGGGACAGGGGTACACTGAAGCTTTCTTT.

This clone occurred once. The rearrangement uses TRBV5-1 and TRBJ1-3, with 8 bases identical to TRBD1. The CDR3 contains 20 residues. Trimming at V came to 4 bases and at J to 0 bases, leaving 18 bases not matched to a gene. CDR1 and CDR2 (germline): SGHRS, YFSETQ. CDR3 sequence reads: CASSRLGTGNLAHSGNTIYF. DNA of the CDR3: TGCGCCAGCAGCCGGCTAGGGACAGGCAATCTCGCCCACTCTGGAAACACCATATATTTT.

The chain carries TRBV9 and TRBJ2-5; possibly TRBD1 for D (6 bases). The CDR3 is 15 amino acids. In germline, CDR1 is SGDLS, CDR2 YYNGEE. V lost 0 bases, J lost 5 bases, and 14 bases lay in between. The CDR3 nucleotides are TGTGCCAGCAGCGTAGTGGGGGCTCCCTCGGAGACCCAGTACTTC. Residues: CASSVVGAPSETQYF. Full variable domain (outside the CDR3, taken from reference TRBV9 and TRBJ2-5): DSGVTQTPKHLITATGQRVTLRCSPRSGDLSVYWYQQSLDQGLQFLIQYYNGEERAKGNILERFSAQQFPDLHSELNLSSLELGDSALYFCASSVVGAPSETQYFGPGTRLLVL.